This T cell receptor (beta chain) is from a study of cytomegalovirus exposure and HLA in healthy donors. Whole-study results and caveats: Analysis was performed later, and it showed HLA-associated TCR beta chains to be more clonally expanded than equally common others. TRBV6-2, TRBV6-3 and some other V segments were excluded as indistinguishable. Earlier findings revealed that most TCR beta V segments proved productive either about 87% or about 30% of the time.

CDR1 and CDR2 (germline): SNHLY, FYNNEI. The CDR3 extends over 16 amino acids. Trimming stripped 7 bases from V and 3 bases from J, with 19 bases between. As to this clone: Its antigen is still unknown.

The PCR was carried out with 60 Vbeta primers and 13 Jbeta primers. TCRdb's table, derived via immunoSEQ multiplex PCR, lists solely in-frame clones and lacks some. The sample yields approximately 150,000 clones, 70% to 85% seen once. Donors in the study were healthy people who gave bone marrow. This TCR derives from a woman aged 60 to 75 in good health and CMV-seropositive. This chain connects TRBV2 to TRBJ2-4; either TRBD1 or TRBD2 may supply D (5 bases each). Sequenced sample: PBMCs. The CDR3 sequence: CASIEGYGKSKNIQYF. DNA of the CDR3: TGTGCCAGCATTGAGGGGTACGGGAAGAGCAAAAACATTCAGTACTTC.